This T cell receptor beta chain was found in a study of T cells expressing NK-cell markers (dated by TCRdb to 2020 to 2022). Notes on the research overall: Under 10 donors provided sorted CD3+CD56+NKG2C+, CD3+CD56+NKG2C- and CD3+CD56-NKG2C+ T-cell subsets, whose TCR beta-chain repertoires were profiled. Of the eight sequenced donors, seven were found to be HCMV-seropositive and one was found to be HCMV-seronegative. All eight donors whose samples were sequenced were randomly selected healthy volunteers, three of them men and five women. Libraries were sequenced as 2 x 150 bp reads on Illumina HiSeq 2000/2500, MiSeq or NextSeq.

CDR1 and CDR2 are read off the germline V gene as MDHEN and SYDVKM. The CDR3 runs 16 amino acids, cysteine and phenylalanine included. There is no recorded DNA. As for this clonotype: The antigen it binds to is not known.

HCMV serostatus was determined by detecting HCMV-specific IgG in serum with a commercial ELISA kit. Peripheral blood mononuclear cells were isolated from blood by Ficoll density gradient centrifugation. Overall study results and their limits: Those dominant clonotypes were again the most abundant among CD3+CD56-NKG2C+ cells in a few donors, at about 28.3-60.1%. In over five donors, the dominant CD3+CD56+NKG2C+ clonotypes were among the top 10 CD8+ clonotypes and accounted for roughly 1.0-7.5% of CD8+ T cells. Whether the expanded NKG2C-expressing T cell clones were specific for HCMV antigens remained unclear.

The sample was run on an Illumina HiSeq 2000. TCR beta cDNA libraries were made by 5'RACE template switching that added a universal primer site and unique molecular identifiers. cDNA synthesis was primed from the TCR beta constant segment, followed by two successive PCR amplification steps. From the authors' description of their analysis: MIGEC was used to demultiplex reads and group reads by UMI, and MiTCR was used to assemble and quantify clonotypes. Only TCR cDNA sequences supported by at least two reads were kept to exclude erroneous sequences. The tcR package was used for downstream repertoire analysis, and clonotypes were matched across fractions by CDR3 nucleotide sequence plus V segment. VDJmatch was used to annotate antigen specificity against VDJdb, with one amino acid substitution in CDR3 permitted. The reads went through TCRdb reprocessing, and each CDR3 protein sequence gets one entry with no DNA. The V and J calls were not made by the authors but by TCRdb's processing. The sample table includes roughly 350,000 distinct CDR3 sequences. The ten most abundant clones make up 5.2% of the sample.

The rearrangement combines TRBV28 with TRBJ2-7; TCRdb selects TRBD2, and the lack of DNA leaves this call unchecked. Material for sequencing was blood T cells: a sorted CD56 or NKG2C T cell subset, CD4+ or CD8+ T cells, or bulk PBMC T cells (not recorded which). The clonotype was recovered from a man aged 18 to 69 in good health. The CDR3 loop reads CASSLFSRGDSYEQYF.